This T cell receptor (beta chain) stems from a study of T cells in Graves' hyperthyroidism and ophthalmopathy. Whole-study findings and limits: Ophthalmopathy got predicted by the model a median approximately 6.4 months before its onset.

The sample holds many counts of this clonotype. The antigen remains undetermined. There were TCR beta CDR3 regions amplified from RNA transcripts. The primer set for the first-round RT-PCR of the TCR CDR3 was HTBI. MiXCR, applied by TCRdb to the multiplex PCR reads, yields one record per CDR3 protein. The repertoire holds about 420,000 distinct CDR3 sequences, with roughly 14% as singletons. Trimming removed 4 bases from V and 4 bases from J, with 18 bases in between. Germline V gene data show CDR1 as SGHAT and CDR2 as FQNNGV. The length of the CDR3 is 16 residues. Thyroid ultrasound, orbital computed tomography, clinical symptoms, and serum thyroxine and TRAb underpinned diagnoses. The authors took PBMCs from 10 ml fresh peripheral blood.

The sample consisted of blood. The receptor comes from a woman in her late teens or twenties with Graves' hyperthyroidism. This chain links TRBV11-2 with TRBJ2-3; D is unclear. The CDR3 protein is CASSSRLAAHPDTQYF. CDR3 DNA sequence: TGTGCCAGCAGCTCCCGTCTGGCGGCACACCCAGATACGCAGTATTTT.